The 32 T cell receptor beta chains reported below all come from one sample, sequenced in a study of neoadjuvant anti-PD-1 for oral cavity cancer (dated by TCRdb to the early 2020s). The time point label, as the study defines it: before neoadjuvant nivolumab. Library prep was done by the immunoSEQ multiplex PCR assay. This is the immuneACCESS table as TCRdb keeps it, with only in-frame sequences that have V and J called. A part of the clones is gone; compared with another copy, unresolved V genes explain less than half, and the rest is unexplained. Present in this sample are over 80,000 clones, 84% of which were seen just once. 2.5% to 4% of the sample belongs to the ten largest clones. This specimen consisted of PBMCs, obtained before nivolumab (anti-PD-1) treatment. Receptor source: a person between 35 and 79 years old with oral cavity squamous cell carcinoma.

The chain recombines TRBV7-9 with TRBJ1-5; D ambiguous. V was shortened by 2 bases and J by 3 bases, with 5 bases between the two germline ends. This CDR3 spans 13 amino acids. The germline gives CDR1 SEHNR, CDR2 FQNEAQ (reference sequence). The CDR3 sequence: CASSLLDNQPQHF. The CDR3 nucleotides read TGTGCCAGCAGCTTACTCGACAATCAGCCCCAGCATTTT.

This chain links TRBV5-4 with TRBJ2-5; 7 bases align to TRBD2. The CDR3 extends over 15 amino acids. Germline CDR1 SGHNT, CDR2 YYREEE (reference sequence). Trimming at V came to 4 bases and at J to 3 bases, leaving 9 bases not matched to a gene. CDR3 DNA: TGTGCCAGCAGCATCCCACACCGGGGGGAAGAGACCCAGTACTTC. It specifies CASSIPHRGEETQYF. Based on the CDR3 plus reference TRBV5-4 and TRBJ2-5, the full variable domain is ETGVTQSPTHLIKTRGQQVTLRCSSQSGHNTVSWYQQALGQGPQFIFQYYREEENGRGNFPPRFSGLQFPNYSSELNVNALELDDSALYLCASSIPHRGEETQYFGPGTRLLVL.

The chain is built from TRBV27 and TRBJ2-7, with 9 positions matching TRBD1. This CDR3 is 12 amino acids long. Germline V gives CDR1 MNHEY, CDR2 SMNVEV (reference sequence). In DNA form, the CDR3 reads TGTGTCTCGGGGGGACAGGGATACGAGCAGTACTTC. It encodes CVSGGQGYEQYF.

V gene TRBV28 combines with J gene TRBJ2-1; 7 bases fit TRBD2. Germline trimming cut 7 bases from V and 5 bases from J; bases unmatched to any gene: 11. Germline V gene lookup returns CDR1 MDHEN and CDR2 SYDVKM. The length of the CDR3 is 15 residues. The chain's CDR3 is CASTDTGTTNNEQFF. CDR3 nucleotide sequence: TGTGCCAGCACCGACACCGGGACTACAAACAATGAGCAGTTCTTC.

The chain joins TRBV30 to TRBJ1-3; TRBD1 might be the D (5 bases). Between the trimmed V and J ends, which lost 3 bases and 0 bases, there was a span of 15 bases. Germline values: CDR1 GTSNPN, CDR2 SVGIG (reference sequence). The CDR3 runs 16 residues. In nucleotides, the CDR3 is TGTGCCTGGAGCGGTAGGGGATCCTACTCTGGAAACACCATATATTTT. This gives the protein CAWSGRGSYSGNTIYF.

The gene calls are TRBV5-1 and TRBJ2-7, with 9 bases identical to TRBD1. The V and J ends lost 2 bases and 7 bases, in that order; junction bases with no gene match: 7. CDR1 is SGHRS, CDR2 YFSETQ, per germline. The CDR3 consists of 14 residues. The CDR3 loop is CASSLEQGAREQYF. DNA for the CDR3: TGCGCCAGCAGCTTAGAACAGGGGGCGAGGGAGCAGTACTTC.

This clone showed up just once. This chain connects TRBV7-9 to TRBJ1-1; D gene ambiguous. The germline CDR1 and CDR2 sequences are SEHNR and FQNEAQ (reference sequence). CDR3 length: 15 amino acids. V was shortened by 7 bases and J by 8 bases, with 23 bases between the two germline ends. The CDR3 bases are TGTGCCAGCACTCTTACGCAAGGAGGGCTTGCGGAAGCTTTCTTT. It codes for CASTLTQGGLAEAFF.

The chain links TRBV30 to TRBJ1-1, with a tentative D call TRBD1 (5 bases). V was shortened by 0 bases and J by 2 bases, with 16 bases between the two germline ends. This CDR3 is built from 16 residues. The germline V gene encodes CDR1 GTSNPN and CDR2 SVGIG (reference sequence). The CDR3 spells CAWSVPQGPPNTEAFF. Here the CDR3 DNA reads TGTGCCTGGAGTGTACCCCAGGGACCGCCAAACACTGAAGCTTTCTTT. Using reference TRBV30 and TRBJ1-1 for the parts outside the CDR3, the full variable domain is SQTIHQWPATLVQPVGSPLSLECTVEGTSNPNLYWYRQAAGRGLQLLFYSVGIGQISSEVPQNLSASRPQDRQFILSSKKLLLSDSGFYLCAWSVPQGPPNTEAFFGQGTRLTVV.

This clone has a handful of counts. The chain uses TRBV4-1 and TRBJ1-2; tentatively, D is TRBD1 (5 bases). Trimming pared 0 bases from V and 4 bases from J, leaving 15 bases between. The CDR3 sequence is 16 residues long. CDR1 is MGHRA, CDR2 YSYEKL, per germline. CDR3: CASSQDPVVGGYGYTF. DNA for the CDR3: TGCGCCAGCAGCCAAGACCCCGTAGTCGGGGGCTATGGCTACACCTTC.

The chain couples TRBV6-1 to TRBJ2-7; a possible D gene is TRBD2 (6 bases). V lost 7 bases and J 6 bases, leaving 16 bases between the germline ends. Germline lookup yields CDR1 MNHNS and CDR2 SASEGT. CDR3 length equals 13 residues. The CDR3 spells CASTTSLIGEQYF. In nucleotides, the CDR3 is TGTGCCAGCACGACTAGTCTAATTGGCGAGCAGTACTTC.

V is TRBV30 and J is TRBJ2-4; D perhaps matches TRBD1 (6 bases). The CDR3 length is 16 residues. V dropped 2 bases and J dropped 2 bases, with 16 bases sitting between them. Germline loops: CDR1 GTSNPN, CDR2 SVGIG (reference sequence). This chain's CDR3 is CAWSTTGTTTKNIQYF. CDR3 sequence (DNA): TGTGCCTGGAGTACGACCGGGACAACAACCAAAAACATTCAGTACTTC.

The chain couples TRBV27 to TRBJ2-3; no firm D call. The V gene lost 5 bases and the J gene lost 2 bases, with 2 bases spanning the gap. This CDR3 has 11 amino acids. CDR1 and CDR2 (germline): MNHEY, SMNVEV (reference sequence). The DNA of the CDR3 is TGTGCCAGCAGTACCACAGATACGCAGTATTTT. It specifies CASSTTDTQYF.

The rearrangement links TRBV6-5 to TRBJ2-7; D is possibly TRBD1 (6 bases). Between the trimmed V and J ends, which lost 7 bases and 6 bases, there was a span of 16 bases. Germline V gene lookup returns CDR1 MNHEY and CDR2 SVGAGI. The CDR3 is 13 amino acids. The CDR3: CASTDRSLSEQYF. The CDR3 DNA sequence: TGTGCCAGCACCGACAGGTCCCTTAGCGAGCAGTACTTC.

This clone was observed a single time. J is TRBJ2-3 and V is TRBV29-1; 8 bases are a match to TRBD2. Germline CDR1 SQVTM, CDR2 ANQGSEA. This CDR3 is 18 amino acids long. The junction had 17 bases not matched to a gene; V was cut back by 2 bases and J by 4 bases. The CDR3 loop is CSVELGASGQGIPDTQYF. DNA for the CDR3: TGCAGCGTTGAATTGGGGGCTAGCGGGCAGGGAATCCCAGATACGCAGTATTTT.

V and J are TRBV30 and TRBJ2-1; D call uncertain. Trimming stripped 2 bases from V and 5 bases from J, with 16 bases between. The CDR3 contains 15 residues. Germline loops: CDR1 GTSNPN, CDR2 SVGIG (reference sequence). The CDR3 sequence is CAWSLIVRRDNEQFF. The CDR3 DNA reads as TGTGCCTGGAGTCTGATAGTGCGGAGAGACAATGAGCAGTTCTTC.

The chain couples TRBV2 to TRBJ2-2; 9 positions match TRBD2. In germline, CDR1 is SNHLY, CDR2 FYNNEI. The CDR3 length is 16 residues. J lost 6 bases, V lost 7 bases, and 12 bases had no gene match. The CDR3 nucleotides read TGTGCCAGCACTTCCGGGACTAGCTTCGTGGCCGGGGAGCTGTTTTTT. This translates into CASTSGTSFVAGELFF.

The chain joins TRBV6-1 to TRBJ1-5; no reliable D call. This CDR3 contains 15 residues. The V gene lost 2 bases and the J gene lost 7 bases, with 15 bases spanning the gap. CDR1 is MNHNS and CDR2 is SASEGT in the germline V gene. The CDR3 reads CASSELPAMVQPQHF. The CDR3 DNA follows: TGTGCCAGCAGTGAACTCCCGGCCATGGTACAGCCCCAGCATTTT.

For the CDR3, the DNA is TGTGCCAGCAGCTTGGGGTTCAAGGCAGGGGGCGTGGATAGGAACACTGAAGCTTTCTTT. Its translation: CASSLGFKAGGVDRNTEAFF. This chain joins TRBV5-4 and TRBJ1-1; 8 bases map to TRBD1. The CDR3 spans 20 residues. V lost 0 bases to trimming and J lost 1 base; unmatched junction nucleotides: 17. From germline, CDR1 is SGHNT and CDR2 YYREEE (reference sequence).

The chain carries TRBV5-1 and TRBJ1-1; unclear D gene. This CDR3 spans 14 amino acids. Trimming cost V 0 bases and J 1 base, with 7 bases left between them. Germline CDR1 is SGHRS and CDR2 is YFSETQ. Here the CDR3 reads CASSLATENTEAFF. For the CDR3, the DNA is TGCGCCAGCAGCTTGGCCACTGAGAACACTGAAGCTTTCTTT. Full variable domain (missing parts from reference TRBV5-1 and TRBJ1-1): KAGVTQTPRYLIKTRGQQVTLSCSPISGHRSVSWYQQTPGQGLQFLFEYFSETQRNKGNFPGRFSGRQFSNSRSEMNVSTLELGDSALYLCASSLATENTEAFFGQGTRLTVV.

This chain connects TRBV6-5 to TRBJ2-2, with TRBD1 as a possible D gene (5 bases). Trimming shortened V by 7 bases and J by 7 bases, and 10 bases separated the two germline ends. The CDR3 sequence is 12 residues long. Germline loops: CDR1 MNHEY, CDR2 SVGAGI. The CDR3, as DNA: TGTGCCAGCACCCAGGGAATCGGGGAGCTGTTTTTT. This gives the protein CASTQGIGELFF.

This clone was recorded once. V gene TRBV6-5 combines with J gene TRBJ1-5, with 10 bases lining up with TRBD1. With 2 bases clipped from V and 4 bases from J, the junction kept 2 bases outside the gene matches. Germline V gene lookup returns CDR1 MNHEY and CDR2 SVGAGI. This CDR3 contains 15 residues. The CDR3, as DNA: TGTGCCAGCAGTTACGGGACAGGGGCGAATCAGCCCCAGCATTTT. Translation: CASSYGTGANQPQHF.

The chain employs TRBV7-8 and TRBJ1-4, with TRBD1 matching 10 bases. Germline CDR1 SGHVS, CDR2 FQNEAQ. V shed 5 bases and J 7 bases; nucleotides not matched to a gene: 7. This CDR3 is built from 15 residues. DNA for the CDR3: TGTGCCAGCAGCCCCGGGACAGGGGCAAGTGAAAAACTGTTTTTT. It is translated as CASSPGTGASEKLFF.

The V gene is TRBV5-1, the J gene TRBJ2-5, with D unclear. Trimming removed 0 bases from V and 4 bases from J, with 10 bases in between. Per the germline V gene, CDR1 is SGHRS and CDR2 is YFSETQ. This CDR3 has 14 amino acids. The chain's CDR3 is CASSLVSYRETQYF. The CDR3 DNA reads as TGCGCCAGCAGCTTGGTGAGCTATCGAGAGACCCAGTACTTC.

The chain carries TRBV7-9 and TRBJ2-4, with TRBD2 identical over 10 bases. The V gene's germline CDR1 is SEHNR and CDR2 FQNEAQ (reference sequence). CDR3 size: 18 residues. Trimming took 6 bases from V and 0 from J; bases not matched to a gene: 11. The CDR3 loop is CASRTGTSVDLAKNIQYF. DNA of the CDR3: TGTGCCAGCAGAACCGGGACTAGCGTCGATCTAGCCAAAAACATTCAGTACTTC.

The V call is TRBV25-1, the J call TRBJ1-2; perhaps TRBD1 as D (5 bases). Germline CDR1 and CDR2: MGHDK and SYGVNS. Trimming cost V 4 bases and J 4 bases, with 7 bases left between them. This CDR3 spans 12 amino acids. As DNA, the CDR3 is TGTGCCAGCAGTGGCAGGGTCTATGGCTACACCTTC. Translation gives CASSGRVYGYTF.

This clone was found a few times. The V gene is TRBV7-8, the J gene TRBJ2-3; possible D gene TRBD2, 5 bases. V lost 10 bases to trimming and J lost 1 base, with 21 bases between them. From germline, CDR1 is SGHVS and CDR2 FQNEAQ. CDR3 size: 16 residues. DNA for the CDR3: TGTGCCACCCACGGGAAATACGAGGGCGGCACAGATACGCAGTATTTT. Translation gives CATHGKYEGGTDTQYF. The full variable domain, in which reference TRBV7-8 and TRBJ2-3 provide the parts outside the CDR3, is GAGVSQSPRYKVAKRGQDVALRCDPISGHVSLFWYQQALGQGPEFLTYFQNEAQLDKSGLPSDRFFAERPEGSVSTLKIQRTQQEDSAVYLCATHGKYEGGTDTQYFGPGTRLTVL.

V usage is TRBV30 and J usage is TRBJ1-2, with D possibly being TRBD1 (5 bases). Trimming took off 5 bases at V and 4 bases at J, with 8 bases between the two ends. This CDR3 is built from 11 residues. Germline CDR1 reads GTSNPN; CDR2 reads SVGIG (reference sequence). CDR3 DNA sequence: TGTGCCTGGGTGACAGTCTATGGCTACACCTTC. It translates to CAWVTVYGYTF.

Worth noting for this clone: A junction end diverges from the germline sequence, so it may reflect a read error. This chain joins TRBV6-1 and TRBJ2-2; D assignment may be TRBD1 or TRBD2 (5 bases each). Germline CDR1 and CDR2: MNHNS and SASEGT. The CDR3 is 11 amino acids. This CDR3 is CASSKGPLPEF. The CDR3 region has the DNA TGTGCCAGCAGTAAGGGACCTCTCCCGGAGTTT.

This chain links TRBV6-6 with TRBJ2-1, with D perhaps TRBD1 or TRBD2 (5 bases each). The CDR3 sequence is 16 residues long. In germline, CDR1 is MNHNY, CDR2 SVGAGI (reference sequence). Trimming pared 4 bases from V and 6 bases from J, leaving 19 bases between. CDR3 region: CASSSQGGRVGNEQFF. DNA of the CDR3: TGTGCCAGCAGTTCCCAGGGTGGGCGGGTTGGCAATGAGCAGTTCTTC.

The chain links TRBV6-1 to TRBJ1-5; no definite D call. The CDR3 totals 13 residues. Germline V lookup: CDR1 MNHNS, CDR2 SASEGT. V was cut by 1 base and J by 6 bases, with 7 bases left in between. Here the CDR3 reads CASSEVSSQPQHF. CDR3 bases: TGTGCCAGCAGTGAAGTGAGTAGTCAGCCCCAGCATTTT.

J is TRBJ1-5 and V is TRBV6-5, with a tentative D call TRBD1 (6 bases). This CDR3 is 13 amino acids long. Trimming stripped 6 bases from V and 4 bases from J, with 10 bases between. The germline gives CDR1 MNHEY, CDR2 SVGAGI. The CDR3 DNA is TGTGCCAGCAGATACAGGGAGAATCAGCCCCAGCATTTT. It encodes CASRYRENQPQHF.

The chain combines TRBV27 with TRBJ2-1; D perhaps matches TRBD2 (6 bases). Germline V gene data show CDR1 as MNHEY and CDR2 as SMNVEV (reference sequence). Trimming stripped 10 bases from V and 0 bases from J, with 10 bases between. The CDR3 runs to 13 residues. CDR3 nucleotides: TGTGCCACGCGGGGAGGCTCCTACAATGAGCAGTTCTTC. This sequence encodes CATRGGSYNEQFF.